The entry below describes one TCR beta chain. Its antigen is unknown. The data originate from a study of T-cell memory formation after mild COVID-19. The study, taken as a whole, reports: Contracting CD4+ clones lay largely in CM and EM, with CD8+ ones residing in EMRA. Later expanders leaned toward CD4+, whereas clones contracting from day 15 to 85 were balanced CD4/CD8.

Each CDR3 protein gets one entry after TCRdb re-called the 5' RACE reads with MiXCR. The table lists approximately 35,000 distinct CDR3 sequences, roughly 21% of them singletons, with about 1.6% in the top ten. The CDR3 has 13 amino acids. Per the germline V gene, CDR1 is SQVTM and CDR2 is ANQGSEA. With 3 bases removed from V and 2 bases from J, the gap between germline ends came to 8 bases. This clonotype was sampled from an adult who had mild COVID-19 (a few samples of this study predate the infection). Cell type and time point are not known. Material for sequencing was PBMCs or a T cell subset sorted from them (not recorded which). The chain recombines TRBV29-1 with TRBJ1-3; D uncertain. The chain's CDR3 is CSVEGSAGNTIYF. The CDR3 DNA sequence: TGCAGCGTTGAGGGGTCCGCTGGAAACACCATATATTTT.